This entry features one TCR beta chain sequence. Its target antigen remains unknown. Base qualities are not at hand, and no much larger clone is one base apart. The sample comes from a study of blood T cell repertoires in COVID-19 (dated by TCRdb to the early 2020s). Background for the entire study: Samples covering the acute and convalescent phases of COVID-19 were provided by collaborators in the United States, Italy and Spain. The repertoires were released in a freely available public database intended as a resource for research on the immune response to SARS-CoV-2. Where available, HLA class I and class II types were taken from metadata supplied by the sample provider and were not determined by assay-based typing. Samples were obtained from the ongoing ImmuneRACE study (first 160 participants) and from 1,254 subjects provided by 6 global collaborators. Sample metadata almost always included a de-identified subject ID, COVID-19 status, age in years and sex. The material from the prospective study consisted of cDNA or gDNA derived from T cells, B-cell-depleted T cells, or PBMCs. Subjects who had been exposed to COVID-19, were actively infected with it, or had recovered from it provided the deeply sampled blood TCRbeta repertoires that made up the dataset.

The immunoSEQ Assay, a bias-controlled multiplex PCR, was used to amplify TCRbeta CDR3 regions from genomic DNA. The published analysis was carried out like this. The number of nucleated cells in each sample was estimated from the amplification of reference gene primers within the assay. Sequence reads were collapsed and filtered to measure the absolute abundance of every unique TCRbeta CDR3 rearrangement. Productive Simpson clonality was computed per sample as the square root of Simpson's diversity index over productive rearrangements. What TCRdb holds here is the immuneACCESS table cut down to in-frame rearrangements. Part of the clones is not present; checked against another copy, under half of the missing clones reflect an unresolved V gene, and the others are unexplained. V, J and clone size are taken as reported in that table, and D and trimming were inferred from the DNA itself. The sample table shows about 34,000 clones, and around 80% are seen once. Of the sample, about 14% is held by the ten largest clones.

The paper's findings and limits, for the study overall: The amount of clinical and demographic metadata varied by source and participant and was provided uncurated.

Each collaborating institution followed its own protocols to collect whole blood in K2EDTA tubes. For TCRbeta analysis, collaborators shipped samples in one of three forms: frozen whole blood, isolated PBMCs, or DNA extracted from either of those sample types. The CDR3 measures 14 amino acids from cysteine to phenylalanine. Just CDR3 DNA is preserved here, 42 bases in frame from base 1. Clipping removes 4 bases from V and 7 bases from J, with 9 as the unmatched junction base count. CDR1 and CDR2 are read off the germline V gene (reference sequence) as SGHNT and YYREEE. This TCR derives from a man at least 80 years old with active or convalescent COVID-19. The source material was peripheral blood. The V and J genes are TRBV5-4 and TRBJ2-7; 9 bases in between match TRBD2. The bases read TGTGCCAGCAGCGGCGCGGGAGGGCCTCAAGAGCAGTACTTC. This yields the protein CASSGAGGPQEQYF.